The 4 T cell receptor beta chains presented below share a single source sample, sequenced in a study of cytomegalovirus exposure and HLA in healthy donors. Researchers ran the PCR with 60 Vbeta and 13 Jbeta primers. Method: immunoSEQ multiplex PCR; TCRdb's copy keeps in-frame clones and lacks some. The data contain just over 150,000 clones, around 76% of them singletons. Sequencing was done on a sample of PBMCs. These TCRs come from a man aged 35 to 55 in good health and CMV-seropositive.

Note on this clone: Within the sample, other DNA sequences also encode this same CDR3. The chain recombines TRBV5-1 with TRBJ1-6; 9 positions match TRBD1. Germline trimming cut 6 bases from V and 7 bases from J; bases unmatched to any gene: 17. The CDR3 totals 18 residues. Germline CDR1 is SGHRS and CDR2 is YFSETQ. CDR3 amino acids: CASTLEPGTGLPNSPLHF. The CDR3 DNA reads as TGCGCCAGCACCCTTGAACCCGGGACAGGGCTCCCGAATTCACCCCTCCACTTT.

This sequence joins TRBV7-6 and TRBJ1-2; 9 nucleotides align to TRBD1. The CDR3 runs 18 residues. Germline CDR1 reads SGHVS; CDR2 reads FNYEAQ. V was pared by 1 base and J by 0 bases, with 9 bases of the junction left unmatched. CDR3 in DNA: TGTGCCAGCAGCTTAGGTCCAGACAGGGGGAAAGCTAACTATGGCTACACCTTC. Translating it yields CASSLGPDRGKANYGYTF. The variable domain in full, completed from reference TRBV7-6 and TRBJ1-2, reads GAGVSQSPRYKVTKRGQDVALRCDPISGHVSLYWYRQALGQGPEFLTYFNYEAQQDKSGLPNDRFSAERPEGSISTLTIQRTEQRDSAMYRCASSLGPDRGKANYGYTFGSGTRLTVV.

The chain joins TRBV6-5 to TRBJ2-7; D uncertain. Germline V gene data show CDR1 as MNHEY and CDR2 as SVGAGI. Between the trimmed V and J ends, which lost 6 bases and 3 bases, there was a span of 12 bases. This CDR3 comprises 13 residues. The CDR3 coding sequence is TGTGCCAGCAGGTCAAATACATACTACGAGCAGTACTTC. The encoded protein is CASRSNTYYEQYF.

The V gene is TRBV7-2, the J gene TRBJ1-2, with unresolved D. The CDR3 is 13 amino acids. Germline CDR1 SGHTA, CDR2 FQGNSA. Trimming pared 3 bases from V and 3 bases from J, leaving 8 bases between. CDR3 bases: TGTGCCAGCAGCTTGCCCAGCGACTATGGCTACACCTTC. Protein: CASSLPSDYGYTF.